The 21 T cell receptor beta chains below were found in one sample sequenced in a study of T cells in Graves' hyperthyroidism and ophthalmopathy (dated by TCRdb to between 2017 and 2020). Libraries were prepared through multiplex PCR. The listed sequencing device is Illumina HiSeq 2000. The TCR beta CDR3 regions were amplified from RNA transcripts. The first round of RT-PCR for the TCR CDR3 was performed with the HTBI primer set and the Qiagen OneStep RT-PCR kit. The public reads were quality trimmed at Q25 with fastp and then assembled into clones with MiXCR by TCRdb, keeping productive beta chains. Duplicate CDR3 protein sequences are folded into a single record with the most common DNA and genes. The sample data list 35,000 to 40,000 distinct CDR3 sequences, and about 49% of these were observed just once. Together, the top ten hold approximately 6.2% of the sample. Sequencing was performed on blood. Every receptor here comes from a woman between 45 and 60 years old with Graves' hyperthyroidism that later progressed to Graves' ophthalmopathy.

A note on this clonotype: It may be a read error: a sequence one base away is much more abundant. No conserved phenylalanine or tryptophan ends this CDR3, so it is likely a read error. The chain is built from TRBV28 and TRBJ2-1; the D gene is possibly TRBD1 (6 bases). The CDR3 consists of 14 residues. V lost 4 bases and J 3 bases, leaving 10 bases between the germline ends. Germline V gene data show CDR1 as MDHEN and CDR2 as SYDVKM. The DNA for the CDR3 is TGTGCCAGCAGTTCCGGGACATTCTACAATGAGCAGTTCTCC. It codes for CASSSGTFYNEQFS.

This clonotype was picked up many times. The rearrangement uses TRBV5-5 and TRBJ1-4; perhaps TRBD1 as D (5 bases). Germline V gene data show CDR1 as SGHKS and CDR2 as YYEKEE (reference sequence). The length of the CDR3 is 16 residues. V was pared by 4 bases and J by 8 bases, with 21 bases between. CDR3 in DNA: TGTGCCAGCAGCGGGAACCAGGGTACCTCTATGGAAAAACTGTTTTTT. Translated, it gives CASSGNQGTSMEKLFF.

Note on this clonotype: In this CDR3 the conserved last residue, phenylalanine or tryptophan, is missing, so a read error is likely. It is unclear where the CDR3 begins or ends on the DNA, so no DNA is shown, and the CDR3 is as TCRdb lists it. The chain combines TRBV5-6 with TRBJ2-7; TRBD1, the table's D call, was not compared with the DNA. Counting both end residues, the CDR3 totals 11 amino acids. The germline gives CDR1 SGHDT, CDR2 YYEEEE. The CDR3 sequence is CASSLEEGAGY.

The sample holds many counts of this clonotype. The genes are TRBV4-2 and TRBJ2-1, with TRBD2 matching 14 bases. Trimming at V came to 0 bases and at J to 8 bases, leaving 9 bases not matched to a gene. This CDR3 is 18 amino acids long. Germline V lookup: CDR1 LGHNA, CDR2 YNFKEQ. CDR3 bases: TGTGCCAGCAGCCAAGATCGATACCGGACTAGCGGGAGGTATGAGCAGTTCTTC. Translation gives CASSQDRYRTSGRYEQFF.

J is TRBJ1-5 and V is TRBV19; the D gene is possibly TRBD1 (5 bases). The CDR3 contains 15 residues. The V end was cut by 0 bases, the J end by 1 base, with 7 bases between. Per the germline V gene, CDR1 is LNHDA and CDR2 is SQIVND (reference sequence). The DNA of the CDR3 is TGTGCCAGTAGTATAGAGCCAGGGAGCAATCAGCCCCAGCATTTT. Its protein is CASSIEPGSNQPQHF.

This clonotype was counted between two and nine times. The rearrangement joins TRBV25-1 to TRBJ1-3; the D is unclear. Trimming removed 1 base from V and 1 base from J, with 8 bases in between. This CDR3 comprises 15 residues. CDR1 and CDR2 from the germline V gene are MGHDK and SYGVNS. DNA for the CDR3: TGTGCCAGCAGTGAATTCGGGGAGTCTGGAAACACCATATATTTT. Translated, it gives CASSEFGESGNTIYF. The variable domain in full, completed from reference TRBV25-1 and TRBJ1-3, reads EADIYQTPRYLVIGTGKKITLECSQTMGHDKMYWYQQDPGMELHLIHYSYGVNSTEKGDLSSESTVSRIRTEHFPLTLESARPSHTSQYLCASSEFGESGNTIYFGEGSWLTVV.

The rearrangement uses TRBV7-2 and TRBJ2-2; 7 nucleotides line up with TRBD1. The trim removed 3 bases at V and 8 bases at J, leaving 6 bases unmatched. Germline loops: CDR1 SGHTA, CDR2 FQGNSA. The CDR3 sequence is 14 residues long. The CDR3 protein is CASSFYRGWGELFF. The CDR3, as DNA: TGTGCCAGCAGCTTCTACAGGGGTTGGGGGGAGCTGTTTTTT.

The rearrangement links TRBV24-1 to TRBJ1-2, with TRBD1 matching over 9 bases. The CDR3 extends over 12 amino acids. V was clipped by 2 bases and J by 12 bases; unmatched bases: 3. CDR1 and CDR2 from the germline V gene are KGHDR and SFDVKD. The CDR3 reads CATSDSGTGNTF. CDR3 nucleotide sequence: TGTGCCACCAGTGATTCGGGGACAGGGAACACCTTC.

The chain couples TRBV7-2 to TRBJ2-1; 8 bases match TRBD2. The CDR3 extends over 15 amino acids. Losses at the gene ends were 6 bases for V and 9 bases for J; bases not matched to a gene: 13. CDR1 SGHTA and CDR2 FQGNSA come from the germline V gene. The CDR3 DNA follows: TGTGCCAGCAGTCCCTTAAGCGGGAGAACCGGTGAGCAGTTCTTC. Encoded protein: CASSPLSGRTGEQFF.

This clonotype was observed many times. This chain connects TRBV4-1 to TRBJ2-2; D call uncertain. Germline loops: CDR1 MGHRA, CDR2 YSYEKL. The CDR3 consists of 13 residues. V shed 1 base and J shed 5 bases, with 5 bases lying between them. CDR3 sequence: CASSQGSTGELFF. The CDR3 DNA reads as TGCGCCAGCAGCCAAGGATCGACCGGGGAGCTGTTTTTT.

Turning to this clonotype: The junction shows a germline mismatch at one end, possibly a read error. The rearrangement uses TRBV11-3 and TRBJ1-4; D perhaps matches TRBD1 (6 bases). Germline V lookup: CDR1 SGHNT, CDR2 YENEEA. This CDR3 has 14 amino acids. The CDR3 here is CASSFGTRHEKPFF. The CDR3, as DNA: TGTGCCAGCAGCTTCGGGACAAGGCATGAAAAACCGTTTTTT.

The table lists this clonotype with many counts. The V and J genes are TRBV18 and TRBJ1-5, with 9 positions matching TRBD1. The CDR3 is 14 amino acids. Per germline, CDR1 KGHSH and CDR2 LQKENI. Germline trimming cut 6 bases from V and 7 bases from J; bases unmatched to any gene: 7. CDR3 bases: TGTGCCAGCTCCCTGGGACAGGGCGACCAGCCCCAGCATTTT. Translating it yields CASSLGQGDQPQHF.

The CDR3 DNA sequence: TGTGCCAGCAGTCGCGGACCGGGGTCATTTCTCAATGAGCAGTTCTTC. This gives the protein CASSRGPGSFLNEQFF. The rearrangement joins TRBV7-9 to TRBJ2-1; weak D call: TRBD2 (5 bases). Trimming removed 6 bases from V and 6 bases from J, with 21 bases in between. Germline CDR1 is SEHNR and CDR2 is FQNEAQ (reference sequence). The CDR3 extends over 16 amino acids.

CDR3 coding DNA: TGCAGTGCTACCTATAAGGGGACAGATACGCAGTATTTT. This translates into CSATYKGTDTQYF. This chain links TRBV20-1 with TRBJ2-3; D perhaps matches TRBD1 (5 bases). V was pared by 4 bases and J by 3 bases, with 11 bases between. There are 13 residues in the CDR3. Germline lookup yields CDR1 DFQATT and CDR2 SNEGSKA (reference sequence).

This clonotype was found many times. A read error is possible here, since a much larger clone lies one base away. The rearrangement uses TRBV9 and TRBJ2-1; 7 bases align to TRBD1. Germline lookup yields CDR1 SGDLS and CDR2 YYNGEE. This CDR3 is built from 15 residues. J lost 12 bases, V lost 0 bases, and 12 bases had no gene match. The CDR3 loop reads CASSVGRGQKHVQFF. DNA for the CDR3: TGTGCCAGCAGCGTAGGTAGGGGGCAAAAACATGTGCAGTTCTTC.

This chain links TRBV20-1 with TRBJ2-5; 10 nucleotides match TRBD2. Unmatched junction bases numbered 8, after V lost 6 bases and J lost 1 base. Germline lookup yields CDR1 DFQATT and CDR2 SNEGSKA (reference sequence). This CDR3 has 15 residues. The CDR3 reads CSASGTSAIQETQYF. The DNA for the CDR3 is TGCAGTGCATCCGGGACTAGCGCCATCCAAGAGACCCAGTACTTC.

The chain is built from TRBV18 and TRBJ2-7; 8 bases map to TRBD2. Germline CDR1 KGHSH, CDR2 LQKENI. The trim removed 2 bases at V and 2 bases at J, leaving 8 bases unmatched. This CDR3 comprises 16 residues. This CDR3 reads CASSPWKAGVTYEQYF. CDR3 coding DNA: TGTGCCAGCTCACCATGGAAAGCGGGAGTAACCTACGAGCAGTACTTC.

The rearrangement joins TRBV20-1 to TRBJ2-5; either TRBD1 or TRBD2 may supply D (5 bases each). V was cut by 6 bases and J by 5 bases, with 22 bases left in between. This CDR3 contains 15 residues. Germline loops: CDR1 DFQATT, CDR2 SNEGSKA (reference sequence). The CDR3 DNA reads TGCAGTGCCACCCGGGACGGTCGGGGCTATGAGACCCAGTACTTC. This sequence encodes CSATRDGRGYETQYF.

This chain uses TRBV20-1 with TRBJ2-5; D is perhaps TRBD1 or TRBD2 (6 bases each). Between the trimmed V and J ends, which lost 4 bases and 4 bases, there was a span of 13 bases. CDR3 length equals 13 residues. Per germline, CDR1 DFQATT and CDR2 SNEGSKA (reference sequence). In DNA, the CDR3 is TGCAGTGCTAATAAGGGGGAGGTAGAGACCCAGTACTTC. Protein sequence: CSANKGEVETQYF.

On this clonotype: One end of the junction varies from germline; a read error may be responsible. V gene TRBV19 combines with J gene TRBJ2-3, with a possible D match to TRBD1 (6 bases). This CDR3 has 10 residues. CDR1 is LNHDA and CDR2 is SQIVND in the germline V gene (reference sequence). The CDR3 sequence is CASSTQGQFF. The CDR3 DNA reads TGTGCCAGTAGTACCCAAGGACAGTTTTTT.

This clonotype came up many times. V usage is TRBV6-5 and J usage is TRBJ1-6; a possible D gene is TRBD1 (6 bases). The germline gives CDR1 MNHEY, CDR2 SVGAGI. The CDR3 has 15 residues. Trimming cost V 6 bases and J 7 bases, with 16 bases left between them. The CDR3 region has the DNA TGTGCCAGCAGCCTGCAGGGGAGAGGAAATTCACCCCTCCACTTT. This gives the protein CASSLQGRGNSPLHF.